One and the same sample provided the 26 T cell receptor beta chains below, sequenced in a study of CD8+ T cells in alopecia areata. Treatment described: oral pan-JAK inhibitor, 5-10 mg twice daily. Reverse transcribed after extraction, RNA yielded cDNA as the sequencing template. Here immunoSEQ multiplex PCR was the method, and the copy in TCRdb shows in-frame clones only, minus some. In the table there are some 200,000 clones, less than 50% of which are singletons. The sequenced sample was CD4+ T cells sorted from blood, obtained at roughly week 38, from a patient treated with tofacitinib. These TCRs come from a human donor with alopecia areata.

This chain links TRBV30 with TRBJ1-6; no definite D call. CDR3 size: 14 residues. Trimming took 0 bases from V and 10 from J, leaving 13 bases between them. Germline loops: CDR1 GTSNPN, CDR2 SVGIG (reference sequence). Here the CDR3 reads CAWSVLGGLSPLHF. Written as DNA, the CDR3 is TGTGCCTGGAGTGTATTGGGAGGGTTGTCACCCCTCCACTTT.

The chain carries TRBV30 and TRBJ2-7; 8 bases line up with TRBD1. The CDR3 spans 14 residues. Germline V CDR1 and CDR2: GTSNPN, SVGIG (reference sequence). V shed 3 bases, J shed 5 bases, and the junction held 9 bases outside the gene matches. The CDR3 sequence is CAWRKQDRVHEQYF. CDR3 nucleotides: TGTGCCTGGAGGAAGCAGGACAGGGTCCACGAGCAGTACTTC.

V is TRBV19 and J is TRBJ1-5, with D unclear. With 3 bases removed from V and 3 bases from J, the gap between germline ends came to 12 bases. The CDR3 contains 15 residues. Germline lookup yields CDR1 LNHDA and CDR2 SQIVND (reference sequence). The CDR3 DNA follows: TGTGCCAGTAGTATCCCGCTTGGTGCCAATCAGCCCCAGCATTTT. Translating it yields CASSIPLGANQPQHF.

V gene TRBV4-1 combines with J gene TRBJ1-2; 7 bases match TRBD1. The CDR3 sequence is 13 residues long. V was pared by 1 base and J by 8 bases, with 4 bases of the junction left unmatched. Germline CDR1 and CDR2: MGHRA and YSYEKL. In DNA, the CDR3 is TGCGCCAGCAGCCAAGCGACAGGGCTGGGCTACACCTTC. Amino acid sequence: CASSQATGLGYTF.

The genes are TRBV27 and TRBJ2-7; D is possibly TRBD2 (6 bases). V gave up 6 bases and J gave up 6 bases, with 15 bases separating them. The CDR3 has 13 amino acids. CDR1 and CDR2 (germline): MNHEY, SMNVEV (reference sequence). The CDR3: CASRRDGLGEQYF. DNA for the CDR3: TGTGCCAGCAGGCGGGACGGCCTCGGCGAGCAGTACTTC.

There are a few counts of this clone. The V call is TRBV7-2, the J call TRBJ2-3; 7 bases match TRBD1. CDR3 length: 16 residues. The V gene end was trimmed by 3 bases and the J gene end by 3 bases; junction bases not matched to a gene: 9. The germline gives CDR1 SGHTA, CDR2 FQGNSA. Written as DNA, the CDR3 is TGTGCCAGCAGCTTGAAGGTGGACAGGCTGACAGATACGCAGTATTTT. Protein sequence: CASSLKVDRLTDTQYF.

The chain couples TRBV7-7 to TRBJ2-3; TRBD1 or TRBD2 may be the D gene (5 bases each). The CDR3 covers 16 residues. With 2 bases removed from V and 2 bases from J, the gap between germline ends came to 14 bases. Germline loops: CDR1 SSHAT, CDR2 FNYEAQ (reference sequence). The CDR3 reads CASSLRLGEHTDTQYF. The CDR3 DNA follows: TGTGCCAGCAGCTTACGGCTGGGGGAGCACACAGATACGCAGTATTTT.

The chain employs TRBV9 and TRBJ2-5; D is unresolved. TRBJ2-7 matches the DNA end more closely, so the J call is doubtful. Germline lookup yields CDR1 SGDLS and CDR2 YYNGEE. This CDR3 is built from 15 residues. CDR3 sequence: CASSGSPRGYNEQYF. Written as DNA, the CDR3 is TGTGCCAGCAGCGGGTCCCCGCGAGGATATAACGAGCAGTACTTC.

This sequence joins TRBV7-3 and TRBJ2-2; a weak D match, TRBD1 (6 bases). V was shortened by 3 bases and J by 7 bases, with 12 bases between the two germline ends. The CDR3 covers 14 residues. Germline V gives CDR1 SGHTA, CDR2 FQGTGA. CDR3 DNA: TGTGCCAGCAGCTTCTTCAGGGGAAACGGGGAGCTGTTTTTT. It translates to CASSFFRGNGELFF.

The chain is built from TRBV30 and TRBJ1-4; 10 bases map to TRBD1. The CDR3 runs 13 residues. Per the germline V gene, CDR1 is GTSNPN and CDR2 is SVGIG (reference sequence). J was trimmed by 7 bases and V by 7 bases; bases with no gene match: 6. As DNA, the CDR3 is TGTGCCTTTACGGGGGACAGGGGTGAAAAACTGTTTTTT. Its protein product is CAFTGDRGEKLFF.

V and J are TRBV4-1 and TRBJ2-2; D is undetermined. CDR3 length: 14 amino acids. CDR1 and CDR2 (germline): MGHRA, YSYEKL. Between the trimmed V and J ends, which lost 1 base and 8 bases, there was a span of 11 bases. The CDR3 spells CASSQGPAAGELFF. For the CDR3, the DNA is TGCGCCAGCAGCCAAGGACCGGCGGCGGGGGAGCTGTTTTTT.

The chain links TRBV7-2 to TRBJ2-2, with D unresolved. V lost 1 base to trimming and J lost 3 bases, with 3 bases between them. The length of the CDR3 is 13 residues. Germline V gene sequence: CDR1 SGHTA, CDR2 FQGNSA. CDR3 DNA: TGTGCCAGCAGCTTAGTTTACACCGGGGAGCTGTTTTTT. This encodes CASSLVYTGELFF.

This chain links TRBV29-1 with TRBJ2-3, with TRBD1 as a possible D gene (7 bases). Germline CDR1 SQVTM, CDR2 ANQGSEA. CDR3 length: 12 amino acids. The V end lost 3 bases, the J end lost 4 bases, and 8 bases lay between the germline ends. The chain's CDR3 is CSVDRGADTQYF. The CDR3 DNA follows: TGCAGCGTTGACAGGGGGGCAGATACGCAGTATTTT.

There are a few counts of this clone. The J gene is TRBJ2-4, the V gene TRBV1; TRBD2 is taken as the D call from the table, unchecked against the DNA. TRBV1 is deemed a pseudogene. The CDR3 covers 18 residues. The CDR3 protein is CTSSQDGTYPPAKNIQYF. CDR3 DNA sequence: TGCACCAGCAGCCAAGATGGGACTTACCCCCCTGCCAAAAACATTCAGTACTTC.

The V call is TRBV29-1, the J call TRBJ1-4; the D gene is possibly TRBD1 (5 bases). Germline CDR1 and CDR2: SQVTM and ANQGSEA. This CDR3 has 15 residues. V lost 3 bases to trimming and J lost 7 bases, with 18 bases between them. The CDR3 protein is CSVDSVGGGVEKLFF. DNA for the CDR3: TGCAGCGTTGACTCCGTCGGGGGTGGCGTTGAAAAACTGTTTTTT.

This chain uses TRBV18 with TRBJ2-7; the match to TRBD1 covers 8 bases. The ends lost 6 bases at V and 3 bases at J; junction bases unmatched: 4. Germline CDR1 KGHSH, CDR2 LQKENI. The CDR3 consists of 13 residues. Here the CDR3 reads CASSKGQDYEQYF. CDR3 nucleotide sequence: TGTGCCAGCTCGAAGGGACAGGACTACGAGCAGTACTTC.

The chain employs TRBV7-2 and TRBJ1-1; maybe TRBD1 (5 bases). This CDR3 is built from 15 residues. Trimming shortened V by 1 base and J by 4 bases, and 13 bases separated the two germline ends. Germline assignment: CDR1 SGHTA and CDR2 FQGNSA. As DNA, the CDR3 is TGTGCCAGCAGCTTAGGCTTGGCTGGGGGCACTGAAGCTTTCTTT. It is translated as CASSLGLAGGTEAFF.

The rearrangement joins TRBV7-9 to TRBJ2-7, with TRBD2 identical over 7 bases. Germline CDR1 reads SEHNR; CDR2 reads FQNEAQ (reference sequence). V dropped 5 bases and J dropped 5; count of bases not matched to a gene: 12. This CDR3 is built from 15 residues. CDR3: CASSKGEGTVHEQYF. CDR3 nucleotide sequence: TGTGCCAGCAGCAAAGGGGAGGGGACCGTCCACGAGCAGTACTTC.

This chain connects TRBV2 to TRBJ2-1; 8 nucleotides agree with TRBD2. The CDR3 is 15 residues long. The ends lost 4 bases at V and 4 bases at J; junction bases unmatched: 6. Germline V gives CDR1 SNHLY, CDR2 FYNNEI. This chain's CDR3 is CASSVSAGAYNEQFF. CDR3 DNA: TGTGCCAGCAGTGTATCAGCGGGAGCTTACAATGAGCAGTTCTTC.

The J gene is TRBJ2-1, the V gene TRBV7-2; 8 nucleotides agree with TRBD2. The germline V gene has CDR1 SGHTA and CDR2 FQGNSA. Trimming removed 1 base from V and 4 bases from J; junction bases left unmatched: 9. The CDR3 has 17 amino acids. This chain's CDR3 is CASSLGAGAPSYNEQFF. As DNA, the CDR3 is TGTGCCAGCAGCTTAGGAGCGGGGGCGCCTTCTTACAATGAGCAGTTCTTC.

The count of this clone is one. The genes are TRBV30 and TRBJ2-2, with D possibly matching TRBD2 (6 bases). The CDR3 is made up of 11 amino acids. Deletions cut 0 bases from V and 14 bases from J, with 10 bases between. Germline V gene sequence: CDR1 GTSNPN, CDR2 SVGIG (reference sequence). The CDR3 reads CAWSVGAGLFF. CDR3 DNA: TGTGCCTGGAGTGTTGGGGCGGGACTGTTTTTT.

This clone was counted only a few times. This chain joins TRBV29-1 and TRBJ2-7; 9 bases align to TRBD1. The CDR3 consists of 15 residues. Germline lookup yields CDR1 SQVTM and CDR2 ANQGSEA. The V and J ends lost 3 bases and 6 bases, in that order; junction bases with no gene match: 12. CDR3 protein: CSVDEGGTGSSEQYF. DNA of the CDR3: TGCAGCGTTGACGAGGGTGGGACAGGGTCTTCCGAGCAGTACTTC.

V gene TRBV4-2 combines with J gene TRBJ1-4; tentative D call: TRBD1 (5 bases). This CDR3 comprises 14 residues. The V and J ends lost 4 bases and 8 bases respectively, with 14 bases between them. Germline V CDR1 and CDR2: LGHNA, YNFKEQ. The DNA for the CDR3 is TGTGCCAGCAGCCCTAGCGGGACCGGGGAAAAACTGTTTTTT. Translation: CASSPSGTGEKLFF.

At least ten counts were recorded for this clone. The gene calls are TRBV4-1 and TRBJ1-4, with TRBD1 matching over 8 bases. CDR1 is MGHRA, CDR2 YSYEKL, per germline. With V trimmed by 3 bases and J by 7 bases, 7 bases remained unmatched. CDR3 size: 15 residues. The DNA of the CDR3 is TGCGCCAGCAGCCAGGACAGGGTGGTTGGTGAAAAACTGTTTTTT. It yields the protein CASSQDRVVGEKLFF.

The chain couples TRBV30 to TRBJ2-3; no clear D. V was pared by 4 bases and J by 5 bases, with 7 bases between. In germline, CDR1 is GTSNPN, CDR2 SVGIG (reference sequence). The CDR3 has 11 residues. The CDR3 spells CAWIWRDTQYF. The CDR3, as DNA: TGTGCCTGGATATGGCGAGATACGCAGTATTTT.

The V and J genes are TRBV6-5 and TRBJ2-1, with no clear D. The germline CDR1 and CDR2 sequences are MNHEY and SVGAGI. V lost 0 bases, J lost 2 bases, and 8 bases lay in between. The CDR3 consists of 15 residues. CDR3 residues: CASSYSRQTYNEQFF. Here the CDR3 DNA reads TGTGCCAGCAGTTACTCTAGGCAGACCTACAATGAGCAGTTCTTC.